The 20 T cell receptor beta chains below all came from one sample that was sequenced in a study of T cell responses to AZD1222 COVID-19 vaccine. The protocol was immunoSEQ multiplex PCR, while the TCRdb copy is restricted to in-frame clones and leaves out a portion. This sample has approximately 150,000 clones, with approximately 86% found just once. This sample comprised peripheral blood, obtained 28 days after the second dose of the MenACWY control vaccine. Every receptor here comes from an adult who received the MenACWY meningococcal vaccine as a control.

CDR3 loop: CASSQTSGGYEQYF. The CDR3 DNA sequence: TGTGCCAGCAGCCAGACTAGCGGGGGCTACGAGCAGTACTTC. The chain employs TRBV4-2 and TRBJ2-7, with 12 bases matching TRBD2. V lost 3 bases to trimming and J lost 3 bases; unmatched junction nucleotides: 0. In germline, CDR1 is LGHNA, CDR2 YNFKEQ. The CDR3 extends over 14 amino acids.

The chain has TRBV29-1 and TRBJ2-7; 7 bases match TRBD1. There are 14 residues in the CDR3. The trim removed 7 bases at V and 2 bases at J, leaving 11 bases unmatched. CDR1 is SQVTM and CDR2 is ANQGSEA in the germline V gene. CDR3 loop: CSASPRDRAYEQYF. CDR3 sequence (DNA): TGCAGCGCAAGCCCCCGGGACAGAGCCTACGAGCAGTACTTC.

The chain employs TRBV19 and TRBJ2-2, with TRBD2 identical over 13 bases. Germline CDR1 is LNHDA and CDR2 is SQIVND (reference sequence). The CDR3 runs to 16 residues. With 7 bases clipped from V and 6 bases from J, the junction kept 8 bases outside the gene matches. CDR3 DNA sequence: TGTGCCAGTACAGAGGTGGGACTAGCGGGACCCGGGGAGCTGTTTTTT. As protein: CASTEVGLAGPGELFF.

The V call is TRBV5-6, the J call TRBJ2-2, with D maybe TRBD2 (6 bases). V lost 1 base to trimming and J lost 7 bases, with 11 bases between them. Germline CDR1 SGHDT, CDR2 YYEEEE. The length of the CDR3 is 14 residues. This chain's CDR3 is CASSLSGRDGELFF. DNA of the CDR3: TGTGCCAGCAGCTTGTCAGGGCGGGACGGGGAGCTGTTTTTT.

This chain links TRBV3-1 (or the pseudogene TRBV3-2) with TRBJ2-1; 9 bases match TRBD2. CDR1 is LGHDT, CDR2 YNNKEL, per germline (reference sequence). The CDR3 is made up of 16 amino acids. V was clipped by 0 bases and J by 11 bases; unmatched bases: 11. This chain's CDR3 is CASSQEIAGDNRKQFF. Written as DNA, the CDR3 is TGTGCCAGCAGCCAAGAAATAGCGGGAGACAACAGGAAGCAGTTCTTC.

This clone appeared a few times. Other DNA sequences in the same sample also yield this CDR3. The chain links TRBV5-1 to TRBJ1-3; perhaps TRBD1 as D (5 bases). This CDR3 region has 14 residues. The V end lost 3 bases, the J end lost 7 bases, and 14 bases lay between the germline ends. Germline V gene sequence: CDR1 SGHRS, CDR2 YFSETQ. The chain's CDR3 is CASSSEGSGNTIYF. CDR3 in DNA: TGCGCCAGCAGCTCCGAGGGATCAGGGAACACCATATATTTT.

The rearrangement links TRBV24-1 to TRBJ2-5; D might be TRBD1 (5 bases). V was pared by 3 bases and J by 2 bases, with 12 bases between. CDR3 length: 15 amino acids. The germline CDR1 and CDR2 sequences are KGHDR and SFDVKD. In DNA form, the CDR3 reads TGTGCCACCAGTGATGCCCGACAGCCTCAAGAGACCCAGTACTTC. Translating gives CATSDARQPQETQYF.

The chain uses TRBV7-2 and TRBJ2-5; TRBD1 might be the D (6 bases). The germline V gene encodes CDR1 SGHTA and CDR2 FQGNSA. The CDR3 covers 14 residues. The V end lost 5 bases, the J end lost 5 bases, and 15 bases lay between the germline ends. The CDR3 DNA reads TGTGCCAGCAGCCCACAGGGTATTGGGGAGACCCAGTACTTC. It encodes CASSPQGIGETQYF.

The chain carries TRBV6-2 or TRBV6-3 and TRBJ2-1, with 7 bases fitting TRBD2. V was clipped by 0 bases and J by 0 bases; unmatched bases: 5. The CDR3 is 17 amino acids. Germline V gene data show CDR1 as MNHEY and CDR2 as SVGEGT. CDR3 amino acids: CASSYSPGGSSYNEQFF. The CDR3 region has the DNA TGTGCCAGCAGTTACTCGCCTGGCGGGAGCTCCTACAATGAGCAGTTCTTC.

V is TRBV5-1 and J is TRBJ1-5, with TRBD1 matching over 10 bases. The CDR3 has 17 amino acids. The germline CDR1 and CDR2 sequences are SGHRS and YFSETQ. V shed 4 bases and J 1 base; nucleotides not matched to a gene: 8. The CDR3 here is CASSVGQGTGSNQPQHF. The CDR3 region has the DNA TGCGCCAGCAGCGTGGGACAGGGGACGGGGAGCAATCAGCCCCAGCATTTT.

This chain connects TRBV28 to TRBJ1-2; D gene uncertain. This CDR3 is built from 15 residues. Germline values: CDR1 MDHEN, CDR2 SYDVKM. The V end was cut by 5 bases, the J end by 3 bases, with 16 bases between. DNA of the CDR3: TGTGCCAGCAGTCGCCTCCGGGGTTTGGACTATGGCTACACCTTC. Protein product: CASSRLRGLDYGYTF.

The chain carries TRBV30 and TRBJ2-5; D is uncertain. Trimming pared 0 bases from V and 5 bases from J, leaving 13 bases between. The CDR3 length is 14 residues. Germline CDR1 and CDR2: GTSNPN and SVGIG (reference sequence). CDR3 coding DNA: TGTGCCTGGAGTGTATCGGGTGTCCCGGAGACCCAGTACTTC. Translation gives CAWSVSGVPETQYF.

CDR3 nucleotides: TGTGCCAGCAGCGTAGCTTCCGGGTCGGGGCTCCCCGGTGCCCAAGAGACCCAGTACTTC. Protein sequence: CASSVASGSGLPGAQETQYF. The chain couples TRBV9 to TRBJ2-5; either TRBD1 or TRBD2 may supply D (5 bases each). Germline values: CDR1 SGDLS, CDR2 YYNGEE. Trimming cost V 0 bases and J 1 base, with 25 bases left between them. The CDR3 has 20 residues.

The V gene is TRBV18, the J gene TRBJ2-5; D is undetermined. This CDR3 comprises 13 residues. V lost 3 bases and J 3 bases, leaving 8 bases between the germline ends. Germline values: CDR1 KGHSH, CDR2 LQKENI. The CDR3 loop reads CASSPGLEETQYF. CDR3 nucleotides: TGTGCCAGCTCACCCGGGTTGGAAGAGACCCAGTACTTC.

The CDR3 loop is CASSLDWGNSYNSPLHF. The CDR3 DNA follows: TGTGCCAGCAGCTTAGATTGGGGGAACTCCTATAATTCACCCCTCCACTTT. The rearrangement links TRBV11-3 to TRBJ1-6; the D gene is possibly TRBD1 (5 bases). The CDR3 has 17 residues. Germline V gene lookup returns CDR1 SGHNT and CDR2 YENEEA. V was clipped by 0 bases and J by 0 bases, with 9 bases between them.

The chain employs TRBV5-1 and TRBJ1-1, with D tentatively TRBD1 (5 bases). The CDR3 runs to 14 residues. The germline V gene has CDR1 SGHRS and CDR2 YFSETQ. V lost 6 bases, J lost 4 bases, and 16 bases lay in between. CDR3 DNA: TGCGCCAGCACCCGGGGGAGGGTTGGCACTGAAGCTTTCTTT. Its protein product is CASTRGRVGTEAFF.

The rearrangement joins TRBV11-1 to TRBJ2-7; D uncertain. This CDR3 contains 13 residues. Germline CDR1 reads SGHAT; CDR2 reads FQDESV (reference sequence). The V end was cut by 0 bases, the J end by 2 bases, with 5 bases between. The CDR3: CASSLAVAYEQYF. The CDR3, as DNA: TGTGCCAGCAGCTTAGCGGTTGCCTACGAGCAGTACTTC.

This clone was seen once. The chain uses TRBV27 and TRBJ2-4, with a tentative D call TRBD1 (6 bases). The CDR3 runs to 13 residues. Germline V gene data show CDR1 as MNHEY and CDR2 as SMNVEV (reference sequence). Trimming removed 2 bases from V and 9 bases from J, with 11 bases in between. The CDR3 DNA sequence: TGTGCCAGCAGTTTACCAGGGGATCGCATTCAGTACTTC. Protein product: CASSLPGDRIQYF.

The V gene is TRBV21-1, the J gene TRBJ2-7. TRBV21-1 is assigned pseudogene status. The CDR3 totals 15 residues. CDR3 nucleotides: TGTGCCAGCAGCAAAGTAGGTCCGGGCCCCTACGAGCAGTACTTC. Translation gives CASSKVGPGPYEQYF.

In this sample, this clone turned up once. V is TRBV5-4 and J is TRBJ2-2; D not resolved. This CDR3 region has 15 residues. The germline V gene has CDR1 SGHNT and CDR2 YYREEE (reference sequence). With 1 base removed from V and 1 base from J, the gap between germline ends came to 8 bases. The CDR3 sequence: CASSLIKGNTGELFF. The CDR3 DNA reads TGTGCCAGCAGCTTGATTAAAGGGAACACCGGGGAGCTGTTTTTT.